This T cell receptor (beta chain) is drawn from a study of glioma-infiltrating T cells. Regarding the study as a whole: Non-neoplastic patients had below-expected tissue-blood divergence, while all gliomas exceeded expectation.

Germline CDR1 and CDR2: MGHRA and YSYEKL. This CDR3 is 16 amino acids long. The V gene end was trimmed by 1 base and the J gene end by 7 bases; junction bases not matched to a gene: 8. TCR alpha and beta CDR3 regions were amplified from RNA using iRepertoire nested multiplex PCR. TCRdb processed the multiplex PCR reads anew with MiXCR; each CDR3 protein has one entry. Here the sample spans about 140,000 distinct CDR3 sequences, about two fifths being singletons. This clonotype showed up just once. What it binds is not known. The rearrangement links TRBV4-1 to TRBJ2-1, with TRBD1 identical over 9 bases. Source material: glioma tissue, nonneoplastic brain tissue, or PBMCs (not recorded which). The receptor was derived from a human donor with low-grade glioma or glioblastoma, undergoing nonglioma brain surgery, or in good health (not recorded which). The CDR3 nucleotides read TGCGCCAGCAGCCAAGGAACCGGGACAGGGTATAATGAGCAGTTCTTC. This translates into CASSQGTGTGYNEQFF.